This TCR beta chain appears in the sequencing data of a study of cytomegalovirus exposure and HLA in healthy donors. Germline loops: CDR1 SGHRS, CDR2 YFSETQ. Trimming cost V 4 bases and J 0 bases; bases outside gene matches: 4. The CDR3 runs to 14 residues. 13 Jbeta primers and 60 Vbeta primers were used for the PCR. Sequencing was performed with immunoSEQ multiplex PCR; in TCRdb, only in-frame clones are kept and a portion is missing. The data show roughly 200,000 clones, roughly 85% seen once. Specimen: PBMCs. This receptor was obtained from a woman in her forties or fifties in good health and CMV-seronegative. The gene calls are TRBV5-1 and TRBJ2-7, with 7 bases identical to TRBD1. The CDR3 loop reads CASSRQGPSYEQYF. DNA for the CDR3: TGCGCCAGCAGCAGACAGGGACCCTCCTACGAGCAGTACTTC.